A selection of T cell receptor beta chains follows, all from one sample in a study of cytomegalovirus exposure and HLA in healthy donors. TCRdb keeps only in-frame clones here, not all; method: immunoSEQ multiplex PCR. The profile shows about 170,000 clones, around 81% of them singletons. Sequenced input: PBMCs. The receptors stem from a woman under 40 in good health and CMV-seropositive. The CDR3 runs from the conserved cysteine through the conserved F or W. Each record gives: V gene, clone size, J gene, D gene, CDR3 protein, CDR3 DNA. D genes are given only for firm matches. Part of the rows lack a size; the others show once, few, many or a class for expanded clones.

>TRBV5-1|NA|TRBJ2-1|TRBD2
CASSLTGGPPLEQFF
TGCGCCAGCAGCTTAACGGGGGGGCCCCCTCTTGAGCAGTTCTTC
>TRBV7-2|NA|TRBJ1-5|TRBD1
CASQFRGRQPQHF
TGTGCCAGCCAATTCAGGGGGCGTCAGCCCCAGCATTTT
>TRBV29-1|NA|TRBJ2-7|NA
CSVASGSGDGQYF
TGCAGCGTCGCCTCGGGGAGCGGTGACGGGCAGTACTTC
>TRBV5-4|NA|TRBJ2-7|NA
CASSSRENQYF
TGTGCCAGCAGCTCTCGGGAGAACCAGTACTTC
>TRBV11-3|few|TRBJ2-2|NA
CASSLRLGELFF
TGTGCCAGCAGCTTACGTCTGGGGGAGCTGTTTTTT
>TRBV7-8|NA|TRBJ2-5|TRBD2
CASSLVRGGTVAQYF
TGTGCCAGCAGCTTAGTCCGGGGGGGGACGGTGGCCCAGTACTTC
>TRBV9|NA|TRBJ1-3|TRBD1
CASTKTGISGNTIYF
TGTGCCAGCACCAAGACAGGGATCTCTGGAAACACCATATATTTT
>TRBV4-1|NA|TRBJ2-1|TRBD2
CASSQVPTSGNNEQFF
TGCGCCAGCAGCCAAGTACCTACTAGCGGGAACAATGAGCAGTTCTTC
>TRBV29-1|NA|TRBJ2-3|TRBD2
CSTTSGGTDTQYF
TGCAGCACGACTAGCGGGGGAACAGATACGCAGTATTTT
>TRBV4-3|NA|TRBJ1-2|TRBD1
CASSQETGGNYGYTF
TGCGCCAGCAGCCAAGAAACAGGGGGCAACTATGGCTACACCTTC
>TRBV7-8|NA|TRBJ1-4|TRBD1
CASSLRPGRGLEKLFF
TGTGCCAGCAGCTTACGCCCGGGCAGGGGGCTTGAAAAACTGTTTTTT
>TRBV10-3|NA|TRBJ2-7|NA
CAISENFYEQYF
TGTGCCATCAGTGAAAACTTCTACGAGCAGTACTTC
>TRBV30|NA|TRBJ1-1|NA
CAWTPRGGITEAFF
TGTGCCTGGACCCCCCGGGGGGGGATCACTGAAGCTTTCTTT
>TRBV7-2|few|TRBJ2-7|NA
CASSLRGSYEQYF
TGTGCCAGCAGCTTACGAGGGTCCTACGAGCAGTACTTC
>TRBV6-1|NA|TRBJ1-5|NA
CASSLEFSNQPQHF
TGTGCCAGCAGTCTAGAATTTAGCAATCAGCCCCAGCATTTT
>TRBV6-6|few|TRBJ2-7|TRBD1
CASSSNPGQGSSEQYF
TGTGCCAGCAGTTCTAATCCGGGACAGGGCTCCTCCGAGCAGTACTTC
>TRBV28|few|TRBJ1-1|TRBD1
CASSLLSTGGITEAFF
TGTGCCAGCAGTTTACTCTCGACAGGGGGGATTACTGAAGCTTTCTTT
>TRBV28|NA|TRBJ2-2|TRBD1
CASTSDRGGGELFF
TGTGCCAGCACGTCGGACAGGGGCGGCGGGGAGCTGTTTTTT
>TRBV6-5|NA|TRBJ1-1|NA
CASSVDSWVNTEAFF
TGTGCCAGCAGTGTGGACAGCTGGGTTAACACTGAAGCTTTCTTT
>TRBV5-1|NA|TRBJ2-7|NA
CASSPRGTILPYEQYF
TGCGCCAGCAGCCCGAGGGGGACAATCCTCCCCTACGAGCAGTACTTC
>TRBV5-1|NA|TRBJ2-7|TRBD1
CASRRGPGQGIYEQYF
TGCGCCAGCAGACGTGGACCAGGACAGGGGATCTACGAGCAGTACTTC
>TRBV11-3|NA|TRBJ2-3|NA
CASSLGRIAGTDTQYF
TGTGCCAGCAGCTTAGGTCGTATAGCGGGCACAGATACGCAGTATTTT
>TRBV29-1|NA|TRBJ1-1|NA
CSVVFRRVNTEAFF
TGCAGCGTTGTATTTCGCAGGGTGAACACTGAAGCTTTCTTT
>TRBV6-5|NA|TRBJ2-7|TRBD2
CASSQTQSGGYEQYF
TGTGCCAGCAGTCAAACACAGAGCGGGGGATACGAGCAGTACTTC
>TRBV5-6|NA|TRBJ1-2|TRBD1
CASSSAMDRVLEGYTF
TGTGCCAGCAGCTCGGCCATGGACAGGGTACTAGAAGGCTACACCTTC
>TRBV28|NA|TRBJ1-4|NA
CASNYGGNEKLFF
TGTGCCAGCAATTACGGAGGCAATGAAAAACTGTTTTTT
>TRBV4-1|NA|TRBJ1-6|NA
CASSQESLNSPLHF
TGCGCCAGCAGCCAAGAGTCCCTAAATTCACCCCTCCACTTT
>TRBV4-3|NA|TRBJ2-7|TRBD1
CASSKRQGVDEQYF
TGCGCCAGCAGCAAAAGACAGGGCGTGGACGAGCAGTACTTC
>TRBV5-1|NA|TRBJ2-5|TRBD2
CASSLIGGGSQETQYF
TGCGCCAGCAGCTTGATCGGCGGGGGTAGCCAAGAGACCCAGTACTTC
>TRBV5-6|NA|TRBJ2-1|TRBD2
CASSIAGSDEQFF
TGTGCCAGCAGTATAGCGGGGTCGGATGAGCAGTTCTTC
>TRBV6-5|once|TRBJ2-5|TRBD1
CASSVPGQGQETQYF
TGTGCCAGCAGTGTCCCGGGACAGGGGCAAGAGACCCAGTACTTC
>TRBV5-1|NA|TRBJ2-1|NA
CASRDHRGSYNEQFF
TGCGCCAGCAGAGACCACCGAGGCTCCTACAATGAGCAGTTCTTC
>TRBV30|NA|TRBJ1-1|NA
CAWSVGRRGEAFF
TGTGCCTGGAGTGTGGGACGGCGGGGAGAAGCTTTCTTT
>TRBV5-8|NA|TRBJ2-2|TRBD1
CASSMGTGNTGELFF
TGTGCCAGCAGCATGGGGACAGGGAACACCGGGGAGCTGTTTTTT
>TRBV7-2|NA|TRBJ2-3|NA
CASSSPARTDTQYF
TGTGCCAGCAGCTCGCCGGCTAGGACAGATACGCAGTATTTT
>TRBV7-7|NA|TRBJ2-5|TRBD1
CASRQGRGTEQETQYF
TGTGCCAGCAGACAAGGGCGTGGGACAGAACAAGAGACCCAGTACTTC
>TRBV5-1|NA|TRBJ1-1|TRBD1
CASSSGQGNTEAFF
TGCGCCAGCAGCTCCGGACAGGGGAACACTGAAGCTTTCTTT
>TRBV10-3|once|TRBJ2-5|NA
CAISPGQTQYF
TGTGCCATCAGTCCTGGCCAGACCCAGTACTTC
>TRBV2|NA|TRBJ2-5|NA
CASSLGGGEETQYF
TGTGCCAGCAGTCTCGGAGGAGGAGAAGAGACCCAGTACTTC
>TRBV4-3|NA|TRBJ2-7|NA
CASSQDLNYEQYF
TGCGCCAGCAGCCAAGATCTTAACTACGAGCAGTACTTC
>TRBV6-5|NA|TRBJ2-1|TRBD2
CASSRTSGGANEQFF
TGTGCCAGCAGCAGAACTAGCGGGGGGGCGAATGAGCAGTTCTTC
>TRBV6-5|NA|TRBJ2-1|TRBD1
CASSYTGTGAVF
TGTGCCAGCAGTTATACCGGGACAGGGGCGGTCTTC
>TRBV5-1|NA|TRBJ1-2|TRBD1
CASSLVFGQGAGSRSGYTF
TGCGCCAGCAGCTTGGTATTCGGACAGGGGGCCGGCAGTCGATCGGGCTACACCTTC
>TRBV19|NA|TRBJ2-2|TRBD1
CASSIGDRANTGELFF
TGTGCCAGTAGTATAGGGGACAGGGCAAACACCGGGGAGCTGTTTTTT
>TRBV28|NA|TRBJ1-5|TRBD1
CATWDRGNQPQHF
TGTGCCACCTGGGACAGGGGCAATCAGCCCCAGCATTTT
>TRBV14|NA|TRBJ2-7|NA
CASSQEAGIVLYEQYF
TGTGCCAGCAGCCAAGAAGCAGGAATCGTCCTCTACGAGCAGTACTTC
>TRBV7-2|NA|TRBJ2-4|NA
CASSPTGVGIQYF
TGTGCCAGCAGCCCGACAGGTGTAGGCATTCAGTACTTC
>TRBV5-4|few|TRBJ2-7|NA
CASSGATYEQYF
TGTGCCAGCAGCGGGGCTACCTACGAGCAGTACTTC
>TRBV12-5|NA|TRBJ2-7|TRBD2
CASGPSGRHEQYF
TGTGCTAGTGGTCCTAGCGGGAGACATGAGCAGTACTTC
>TRBV29-1|NA|TRBJ2-4|NA
CSVEGPNTVLAKNIQYF
TGCAGCGTTGAAGGGCCCAATACAGTACTAGCCAAAAACATTCAGTACTTC